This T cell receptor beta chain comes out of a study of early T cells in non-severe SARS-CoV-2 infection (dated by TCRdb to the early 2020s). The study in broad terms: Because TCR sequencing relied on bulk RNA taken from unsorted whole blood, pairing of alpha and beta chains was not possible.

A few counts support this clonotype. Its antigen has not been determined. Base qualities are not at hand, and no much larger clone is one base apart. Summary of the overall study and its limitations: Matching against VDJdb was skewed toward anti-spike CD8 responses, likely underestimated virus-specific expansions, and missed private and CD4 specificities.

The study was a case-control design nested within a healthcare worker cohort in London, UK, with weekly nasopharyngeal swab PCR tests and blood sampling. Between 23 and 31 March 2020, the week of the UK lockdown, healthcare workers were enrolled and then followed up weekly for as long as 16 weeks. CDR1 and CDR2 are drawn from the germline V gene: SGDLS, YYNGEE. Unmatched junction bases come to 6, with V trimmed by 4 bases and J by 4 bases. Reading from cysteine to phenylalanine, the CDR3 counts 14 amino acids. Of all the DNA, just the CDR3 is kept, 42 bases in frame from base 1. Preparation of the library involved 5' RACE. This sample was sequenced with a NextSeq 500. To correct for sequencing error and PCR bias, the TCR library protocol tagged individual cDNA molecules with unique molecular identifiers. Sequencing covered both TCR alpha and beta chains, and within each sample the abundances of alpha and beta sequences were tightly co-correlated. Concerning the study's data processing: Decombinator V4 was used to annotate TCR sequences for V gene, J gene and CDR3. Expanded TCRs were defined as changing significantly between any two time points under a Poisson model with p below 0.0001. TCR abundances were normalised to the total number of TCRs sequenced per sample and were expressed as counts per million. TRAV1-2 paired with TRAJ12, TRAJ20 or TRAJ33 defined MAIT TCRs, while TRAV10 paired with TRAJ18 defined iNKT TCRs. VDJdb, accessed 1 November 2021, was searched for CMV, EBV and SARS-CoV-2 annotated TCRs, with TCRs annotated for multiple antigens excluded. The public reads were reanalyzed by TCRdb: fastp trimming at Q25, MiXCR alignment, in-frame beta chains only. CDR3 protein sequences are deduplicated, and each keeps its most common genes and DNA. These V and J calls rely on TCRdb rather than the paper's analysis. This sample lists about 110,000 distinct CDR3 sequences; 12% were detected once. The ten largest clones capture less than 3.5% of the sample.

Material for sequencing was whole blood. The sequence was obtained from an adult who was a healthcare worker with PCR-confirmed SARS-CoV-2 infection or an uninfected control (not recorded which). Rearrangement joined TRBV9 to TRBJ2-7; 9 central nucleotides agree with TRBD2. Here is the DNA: TGTGCCAGCAGCCCCGAGGCGGGAGGGTACGAGCAGTACTTC. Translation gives CASSPEAGGYEQYF.